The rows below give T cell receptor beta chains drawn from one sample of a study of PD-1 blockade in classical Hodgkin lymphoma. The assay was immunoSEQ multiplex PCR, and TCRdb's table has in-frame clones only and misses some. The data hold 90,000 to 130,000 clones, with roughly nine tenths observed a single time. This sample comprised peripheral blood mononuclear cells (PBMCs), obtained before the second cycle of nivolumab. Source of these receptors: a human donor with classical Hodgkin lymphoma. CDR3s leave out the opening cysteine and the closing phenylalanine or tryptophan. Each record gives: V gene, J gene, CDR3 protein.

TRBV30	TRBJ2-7	AWSSSLDRPAYEQY
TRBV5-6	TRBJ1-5	ASSLLQGGQPQH
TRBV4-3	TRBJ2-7	ASSPGWGADYEQY
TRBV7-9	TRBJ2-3	ASSLGASGDRTDTQY
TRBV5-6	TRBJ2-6	ASSLVGERAGANVLT
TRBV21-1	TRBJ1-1	ASSNRRTGTTEAF
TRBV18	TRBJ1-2	ASSPSGGPNYGYT
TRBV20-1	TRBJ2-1	SARDREQF
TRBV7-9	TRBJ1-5	ASSPRTGQPQH
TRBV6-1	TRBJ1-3	ATRQGAGGNTIY
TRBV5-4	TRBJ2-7	ASSPEGTRLEQY
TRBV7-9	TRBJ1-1	ASSRGGGRTEAF
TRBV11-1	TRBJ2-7	ASSFDNYEQY
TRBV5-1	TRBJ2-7	ASSGRGTGGSYEQY
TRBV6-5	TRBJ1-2	ASSGGTGYGYT
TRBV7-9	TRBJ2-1	ASSPKGTSGRANEQF
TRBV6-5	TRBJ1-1	ASRVNTEAF
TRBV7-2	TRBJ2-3	ASSFGQGTDTQY
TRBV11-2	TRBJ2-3	ASSLVLAGATDTQY
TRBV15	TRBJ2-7	ATSRETAIAYEQY
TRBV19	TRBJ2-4	ASSIDRLDGNIQY
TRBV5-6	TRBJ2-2	ASSRGQGFTGELF
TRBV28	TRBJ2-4	ASRAHGAGAKNIQY
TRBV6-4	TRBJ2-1	ASSDSIAGAAEEQF
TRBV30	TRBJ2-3	AGNYGSGTDTQY
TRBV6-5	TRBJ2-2	ASSGGPVTGELF
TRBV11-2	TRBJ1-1	ASSFDNTEAF
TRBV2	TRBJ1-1	ASTTVNTEAF
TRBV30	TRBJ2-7	AWRLVGLAGEEQY
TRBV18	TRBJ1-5	ASSPGAPQITQPQH
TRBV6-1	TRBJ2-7	ASSEALGGTTYEQY
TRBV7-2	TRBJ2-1	ASSLALTSGVRGSEQF
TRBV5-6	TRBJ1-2	ASSLGQGSYGYT
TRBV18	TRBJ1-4	ASSPRGALANEKLF
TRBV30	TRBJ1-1	AWSLVVGTEAF